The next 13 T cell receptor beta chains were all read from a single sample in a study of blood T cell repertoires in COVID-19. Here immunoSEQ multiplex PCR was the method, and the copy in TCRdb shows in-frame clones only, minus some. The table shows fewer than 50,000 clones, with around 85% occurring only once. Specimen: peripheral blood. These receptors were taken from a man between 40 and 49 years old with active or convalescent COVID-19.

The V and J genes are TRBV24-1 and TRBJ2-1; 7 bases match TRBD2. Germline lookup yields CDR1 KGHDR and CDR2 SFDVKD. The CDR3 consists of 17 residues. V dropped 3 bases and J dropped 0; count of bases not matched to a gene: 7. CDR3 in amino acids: CATSDPSAGRSYNEQFF. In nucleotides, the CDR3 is TGTGCCACCAGTGATCCCTCAGCGGGGCGCTCCTACAATGAGCAGTTCTTC.

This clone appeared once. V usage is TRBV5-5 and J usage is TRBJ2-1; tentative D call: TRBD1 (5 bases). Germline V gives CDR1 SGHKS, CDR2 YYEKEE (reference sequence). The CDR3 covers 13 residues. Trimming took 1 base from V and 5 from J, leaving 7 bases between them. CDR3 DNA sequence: TGTGCCAGCAGCTTGCTAGGGGACAATGAGCAGTTCTTC. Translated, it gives CASSLLGDNEQFF.

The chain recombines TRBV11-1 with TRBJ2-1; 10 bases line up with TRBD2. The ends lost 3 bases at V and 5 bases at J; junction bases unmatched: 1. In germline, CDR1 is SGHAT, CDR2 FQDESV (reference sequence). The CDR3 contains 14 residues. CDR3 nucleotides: TGTGCCAGCAGCTTCCTAGCGGGAGACAATGAGCAGTTCTTC. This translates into CASSFLAGDNEQFF. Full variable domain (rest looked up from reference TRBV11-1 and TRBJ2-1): EAEVAQSPRYKITEKSQAVAFWCDPISGHATLYWYRQILGQGPELLVQFQDESVVDDSQLPKDRFSAERLKGVDSTLKIQPAELGDSAMYLCASSFLAGDNEQFFGPGTRLTVL.

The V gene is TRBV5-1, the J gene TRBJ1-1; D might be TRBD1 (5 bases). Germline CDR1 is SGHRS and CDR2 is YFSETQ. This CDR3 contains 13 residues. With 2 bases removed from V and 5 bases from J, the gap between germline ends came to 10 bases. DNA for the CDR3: TGCGCCAGCAGCTTCTCCGGGGGAACTGAAGCTTTCTTT. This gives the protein CASSFSGGTEAFF.

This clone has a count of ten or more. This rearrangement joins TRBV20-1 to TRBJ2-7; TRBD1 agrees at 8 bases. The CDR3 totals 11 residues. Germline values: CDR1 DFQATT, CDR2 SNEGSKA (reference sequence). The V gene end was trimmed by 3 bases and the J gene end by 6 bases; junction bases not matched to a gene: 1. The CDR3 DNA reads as TGCAGTGCTAGGACAGGGGTCGAGCAGTACTTC. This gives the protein CSARTGVEQYF.

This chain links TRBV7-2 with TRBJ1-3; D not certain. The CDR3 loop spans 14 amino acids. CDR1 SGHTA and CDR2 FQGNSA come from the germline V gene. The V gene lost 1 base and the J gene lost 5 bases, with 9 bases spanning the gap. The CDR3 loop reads CASSLGGGRNTIYF. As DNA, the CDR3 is TGTGCCAGCAGCTTAGGTGGAGGGAGAAACACCATATATTTT.

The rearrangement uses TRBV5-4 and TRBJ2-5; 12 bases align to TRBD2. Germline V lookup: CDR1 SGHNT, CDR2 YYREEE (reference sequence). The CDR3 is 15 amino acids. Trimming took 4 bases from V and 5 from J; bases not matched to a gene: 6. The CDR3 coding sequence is TGTGCCAGCAGCCCTAGCGGGGGGGCCGGGGAGACCCAGTACTTC. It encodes CASSPSGGAGETQYF.

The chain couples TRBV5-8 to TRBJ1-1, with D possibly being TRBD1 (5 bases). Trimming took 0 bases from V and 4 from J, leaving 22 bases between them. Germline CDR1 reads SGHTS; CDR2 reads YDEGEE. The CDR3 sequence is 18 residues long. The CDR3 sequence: CASSLGGSQGRWVTEAFF. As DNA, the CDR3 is TGTGCCAGCAGCTTGGGCGGGAGTCAGGGCAGGTGGGTCACTGAAGCTTTCTTT.

CDR3 protein: CASKGGLGETQYF. The CDR3 DNA follows: TGTGCCAGCAAAGGCGGGCTAGGAGAGACCCAGTACTTC. J is TRBJ2-5 and V is TRBV6-5; a possible D gene is TRBD2 (5 bases). Trimming pared 7 bases from V and 4 bases from J, leaving 13 bases between. Germline-derived CDR1 and CDR2 are MNHEY and SVGAGI. The CDR3 has 13 amino acids.

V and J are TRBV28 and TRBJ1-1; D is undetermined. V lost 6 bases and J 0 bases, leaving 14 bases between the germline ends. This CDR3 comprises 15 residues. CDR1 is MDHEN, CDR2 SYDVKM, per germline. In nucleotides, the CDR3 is TGTGCCAGCAGCGGTAGAATGAGAATGAACACTGAAGCTTTCTTT. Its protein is CASSGRMRMNTEAFF.

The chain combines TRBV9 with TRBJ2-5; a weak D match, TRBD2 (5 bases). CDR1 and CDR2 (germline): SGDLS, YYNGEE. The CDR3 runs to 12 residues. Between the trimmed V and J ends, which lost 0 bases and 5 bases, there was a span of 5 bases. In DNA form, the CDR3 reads TGTGCCAGCAGCGTAGGGGAGGAGACCCAGTACTTC. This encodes CASSVGEETQYF.

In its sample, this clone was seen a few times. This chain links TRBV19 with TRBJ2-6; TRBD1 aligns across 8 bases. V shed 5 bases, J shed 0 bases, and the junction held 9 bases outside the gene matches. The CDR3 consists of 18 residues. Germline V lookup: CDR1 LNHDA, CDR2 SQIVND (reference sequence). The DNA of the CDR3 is TGTGCCAGTAGTCTCGCCGGGACAGGAAGCTCTGGGGCCAACGTCCTGACTTTC. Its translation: CASSLAGTGSSGANVLTF.

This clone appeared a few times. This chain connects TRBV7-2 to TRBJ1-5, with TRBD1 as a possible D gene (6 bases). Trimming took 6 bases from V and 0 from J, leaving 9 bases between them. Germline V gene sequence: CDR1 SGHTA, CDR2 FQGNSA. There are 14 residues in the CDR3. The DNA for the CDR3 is TGTGCCAGCAGAGAGGGACATAGCAATCAGCCCCAGCATTTT. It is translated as CASREGHSNQPQHF.